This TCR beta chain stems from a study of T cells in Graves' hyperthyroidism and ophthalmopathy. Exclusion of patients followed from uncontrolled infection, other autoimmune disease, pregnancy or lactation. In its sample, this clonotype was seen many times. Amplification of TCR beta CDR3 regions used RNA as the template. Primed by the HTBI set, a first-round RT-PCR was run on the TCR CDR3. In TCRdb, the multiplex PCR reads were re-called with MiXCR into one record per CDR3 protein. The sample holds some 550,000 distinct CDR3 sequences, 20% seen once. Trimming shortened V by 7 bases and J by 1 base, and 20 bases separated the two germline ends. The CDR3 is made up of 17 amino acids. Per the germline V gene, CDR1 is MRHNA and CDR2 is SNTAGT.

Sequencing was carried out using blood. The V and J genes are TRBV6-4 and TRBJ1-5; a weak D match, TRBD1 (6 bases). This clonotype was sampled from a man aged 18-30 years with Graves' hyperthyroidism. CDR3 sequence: CASTQTGLRGSNQPQHF. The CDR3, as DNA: TGTGCCAGCACACAAACAGGGTTACGGGGAAGCAATCAGCCCCAGCATTTT.